This T cell receptor beta chain was sequenced during a study of shared clonotypes between healthy human individuals. Across the whole study: Plates per donor: three CD4 naive, three CD4 memory, two CD8 naive, one CD8 memory. Study-level results: Estimated richness was generally greater in naive than memory subsets.

Libraries were prepared by immunoSEQ multiplex PCR; TCRdb keeps only in-frame clonotypes and omits some of them. The data show more than 2,000,000 clones, with around 90% seen just once and over 0.12% held by the top ten. The CDR3 extends over 13 amino acids. V was pared by 3 bases and J by 5 bases, with 14 bases between. Germline CDR1 is GTSNPN and CDR2 is SVGIG (reference sequence). In regard to this clone: Its specificity is not known.

Researchers partitioned CD4+ cells into CD45RA+ naive and CD45RA-negative memory subsets. The sequenced material came from naive CD4+ T cells sorted from blood. As for subset: CD45RA+ positively selected. This chain links TRBV30 with TRBJ2-7; a weak D match, TRBD2 (6 bases). The clonotype was recovered from a man aged 18-30 years in good health. DNA for the CDR3: TGTGCCTGGAGAGGACGAGCGGGCCACGAGCAGTACTTC. Its translation: CAWRGRAGHEQYF.